This entry lists 4 T cell receptor beta chains sequenced from one sample in a study of cytomegalovirus exposure and HLA in healthy donors. 13 Jbeta primers and 60 Vbeta primers were used for the PCR. Sequencing used immunoSEQ multiplex PCR; TCRdb keeps in-frame clones, though not all of them. The sample includes over 200,000 clones, just under 85% of them seen just once. Sample: PBMCs. These receptors came from a woman aged 35 to 49 in good health and CMV-seronegative.

The chain couples TRBV9 to TRBJ1-1; 7 nucleotides match TRBD1. Germline CDR1 is SGDLS and CDR2 is YYNGEE. V was clipped by 2 bases and J by 0 bases; unmatched bases: 1. This CDR3 region has 14 residues. The CDR3 nucleotides read TGTGCCAGCAGCGTGACAGGGCTGAACACTGAAGCTTTCTTT. Translated, it gives CASSVTGLNTEAFF.

The chain carries TRBV13 and TRBJ2-2, with D unresolved. V lost 5 bases and J 6 bases, leaving 10 bases between the germline ends. CDR1 and CDR2 from the germline V gene are PRHDT and FYEKMQ (reference sequence). The CDR3 runs 13 residues. The CDR3 DNA reads TGTGCCAGCAGCGTCCTTAAATCCGGGGAGCTGTTTTTT. Translated: CASSVLKSGELFF.

This chain links TRBV19 with TRBJ1-1, with D maybe TRBD1 (5 bases). CDR1 and CDR2 from the germline V gene are LNHDA and SQIVND (reference sequence). The length of the CDR3 is 16 residues. V lost 1 base, J lost 0 bases, and 12 bases lay in between. CDR3 nucleotides: TGTGCCAGTAGTATAGGGGGCAGCCTAATGAACACTGAAGCTTTCTTT. Amino acids: CASSIGGSLMNTEAFF.

The chain employs TRBV29-1 and TRBJ2-7; weak D call: TRBD1 (6 bases). Deletions cut 4 bases from V and 3 bases from J, with 13 bases between. Germline V lookup: CDR1 SQVTM, CDR2 ANQGSEA. This CDR3 is 13 amino acids long. CDR3 in amino acids: CSVAAGQYYEQYF. The DNA for the CDR3 is TGCAGCGTTGCGGCAGGACAGTACTACGAGCAGTACTTC.